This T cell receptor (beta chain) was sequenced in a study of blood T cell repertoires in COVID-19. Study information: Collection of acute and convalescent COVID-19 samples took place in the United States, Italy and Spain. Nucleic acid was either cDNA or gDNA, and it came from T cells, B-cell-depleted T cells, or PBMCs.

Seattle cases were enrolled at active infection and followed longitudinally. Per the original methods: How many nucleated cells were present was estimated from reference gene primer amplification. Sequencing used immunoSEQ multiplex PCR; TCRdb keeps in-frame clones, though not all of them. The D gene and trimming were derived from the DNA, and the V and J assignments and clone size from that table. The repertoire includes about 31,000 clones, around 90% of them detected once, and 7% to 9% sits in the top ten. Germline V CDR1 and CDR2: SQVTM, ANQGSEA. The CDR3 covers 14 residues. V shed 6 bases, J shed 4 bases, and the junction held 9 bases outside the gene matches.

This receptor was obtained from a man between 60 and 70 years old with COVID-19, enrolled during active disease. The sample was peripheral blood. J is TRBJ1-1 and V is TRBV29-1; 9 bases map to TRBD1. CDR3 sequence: CSVGQGHPSTEAFF. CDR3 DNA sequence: TGCAGCGTAGGACAGGGGCACCCTAGCACTGAAGCTTTCTTT. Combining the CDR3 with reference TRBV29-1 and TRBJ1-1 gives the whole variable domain SAVISQKPSRDICQRGTSLTIQCQVDSQVTMMFWYRQQPGQSLTLIATANQGSEATYESGFVIDKFPISRPNLTFSTLTVSNMSPEDSSIYLCSVGQGHPSTEAFFGQGTRLTVV.